This T cell receptor (beta chain) was obtained from a study of T-cell reconstitution after alpha-beta-depleted transplantation in children. TCRbeta library preparation incorporated unique molecular identifiers. MiXCR was run by TCRdb on the PCR reads, yielding one entry per CDR3 protein. The top ten hold about 5% of the sample, which has 450,000 to 500,000 distinct CDR3 sequences, around 13% seen once. This clonotype showed up just a few times. The receptor was derived from a human donor who donated a stem cell graft to a child with combined immunodeficiency. The sequencing used PBMCs from the stem cell graft donor, collected from the stem cell graft.

The CDR3 reads CAWKDRGKSYNEQFF. The CDR3 DNA follows: TGTGCCTGGAAGGACAGGGGAAAATCCTACAATGAGCAGTTCTTC. The rearrangement uses TRBV30 and TRBJ2-1, with TRBD1 matching 9 bases. The CDR3 is 15 residues long. Germline CDR1 reads GTSNPN; CDR2 reads SVGIG (reference sequence). Unmatched junction bases numbered 5, after V lost 4 bases and J lost 1 base.